This entry describes one TCR beta chain. Antigen: not known. This entry comes from a study of CD8 T cells in ankylosing spondylitis. CDR3 length: 13 residues. Between the trimmed V and J ends, which lost 6 bases and 3 bases, there was a span of 9 bases. The V gene's germline CDR1 is MNHEY and CDR2 SMNVEV (reference sequence). From the 5' RACE reads, TCRdb called clonotypes with MiXCR, one entry per CDR3 protein. The sample yields 380,000 or so distinct CDR3 sequences, roughly 22% seen once. Findings and caveats of the study: For ankylosing spondylitis blood, a TCR beta motif of under ten highly homologous variants appeared characteristic. Disease-linked clones were CD8+ and relatively rare in peripheral blood.

Sequenced material: blood, either unsorted or a sorted T cell fraction (not recorded which). This chain joins TRBV27 and TRBJ1-5; no clear D. The receptor's source is a male donor with ankylosing spondylitis or in good health (not recorded which). Here the CDR3 DNA reads TGTGCCAGCAGAGAGACATACAATCAGCCCCAGCATTTT. Its protein product is CASRETYNQPQHF.